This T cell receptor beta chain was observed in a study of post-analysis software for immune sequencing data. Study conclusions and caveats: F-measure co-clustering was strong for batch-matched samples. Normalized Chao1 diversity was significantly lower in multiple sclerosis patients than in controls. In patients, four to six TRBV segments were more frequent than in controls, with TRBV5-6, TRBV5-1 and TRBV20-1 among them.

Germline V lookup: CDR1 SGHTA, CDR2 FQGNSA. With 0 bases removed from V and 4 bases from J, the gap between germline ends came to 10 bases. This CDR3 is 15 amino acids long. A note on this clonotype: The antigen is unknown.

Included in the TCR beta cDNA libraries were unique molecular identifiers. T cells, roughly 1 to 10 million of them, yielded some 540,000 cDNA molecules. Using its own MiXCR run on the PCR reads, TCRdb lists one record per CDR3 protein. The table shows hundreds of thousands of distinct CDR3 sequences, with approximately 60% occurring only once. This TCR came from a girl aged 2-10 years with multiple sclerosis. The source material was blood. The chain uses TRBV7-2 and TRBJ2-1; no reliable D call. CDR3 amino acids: CASSLAGYPYNEQFF. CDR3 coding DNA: TGTGCCAGCAGCTTAGCGGGGTACCCTTACAATGAGCAGTTCTTC.